The 19 T cell receptor beta chains below all came from one sample that was sequenced in a study of T cells expressing NK-cell markers. Reanalyzing the 5' RACE reads, TCRdb keeps one entry per CDR3 protein, without DNA. Its clone listing holds roughly 280,000 distinct CDR3 sequences. The specimen was blood T cells: a sorted CD56 or NKG2C T cell subset, CD4+ or CD8+ T cells, or bulk PBMC T cells (not recorded which). Receptor source: a man aged 18 to 35 in good health.

V and J are TRBV20-1 and TRBJ2-7; the D call from TCRdb, TRBD1, cannot be confirmed without DNA. Germline V gene data show CDR1 as DFQATT and CDR2 as SNEGSKA (reference sequence). There are 12 residues in the CDR3. CDR3 region: CSATAGGTTAYF.

The chain's CDR3 is CSVEDGGRVADTQYF. J is TRBJ2-3 and V is TRBV29-1; the TCRdb call, TRBD1, lacks DNA for checking. Germline V gene lookup returns CDR1 SQVTM and CDR2 ANQGSEA. This CDR3 contains 15 residues.

The V call is TRBV7-2, the J call TRBJ1-2; TCRdb designates TRBD1, a call that cannot be tested without DNA. The CDR3 spans 14 residues. CDR1 SGHTA and CDR2 FQGNSA come from the germline V gene. The CDR3 loop reads CASSPDRGGGGYTF.

This sequence joins TRBV20-1 and TRBJ2-3; as DNA is missing, the TRBD2 call by TCRdb cannot be tested. The CDR3 loop spans 13 amino acids. Germline V CDR1 and CDR2: DFQATT, SNEGSKA (reference sequence). The chain's CDR3 is CSALSGNTDTQYF.

The chain combines TRBV20-1 with TRBJ2-7. The CDR3 has 11 amino acids. Germline-derived CDR1 and CDR2 are DFQATT and SNEGSKA (reference sequence). The CDR3 region is CSANRVFEQYF.

The chain is built from TRBV10-3 and TRBJ2-3; without DNA, the TCRdb call of TRBD2 cannot be checked. The CDR3 is 15 amino acids. Germline assignment: CDR1 ENHRY and CDR2 SYGVKD. This CDR3 reads CAIRGAGTWTDTQYF.

This rearrangement joins TRBV6-1 to TRBJ2-3; TCRdb designates TRBD2, a call that cannot be tested without DNA. The germline V gene encodes CDR1 MNHNS and CDR2 SASEGT. There are 15 residues in the CDR3. CDR3 loop: CASSAERGSTDTQYF.

The chain recombines TRBV7-9 with TRBJ1-1; TCRdb's D gene call, TRBD1, goes unchecked for lack of DNA. Germline V CDR1 and CDR2: SEHNR, FQNEAQ (reference sequence). This CDR3 is built from 12 residues. The chain's CDR3 is CAHARGGTEAFF.

The CDR3 here is CASSQDRARRETQYF. The genes are TRBV4-3 and TRBJ2-5; as DNA is missing, the TRBD2 call by TCRdb cannot be tested. This CDR3 is built from 15 residues. CDR1 is LGHNA and CDR2 is YSLEER in the germline V gene.

The chain couples TRBV28 to TRBJ2-5; absent DNA, TCRdb's TRBD2 call cannot be checked. Germline V gives CDR1 MDHEN, CDR2 SYDVKM. This CDR3 has 14 residues. The CDR3: CAIEGLGGRETQYF.

V and J are TRBV6-1 and TRBJ2-3; lacking DNA, the TRBD1 call made by TCRdb goes unchecked. The CDR3 consists of 15 residues. In germline, CDR1 is MNHNS, CDR2 SASEGT. CDR3 region: CASSPKAGQADTQYF.

The chain links TRBV12-3 or TRBV12-4 to TRBJ2-5; TCRdb lists TRBD1, though no DNA is available to test this call. This CDR3 region has 14 residues. The CDR3 here is CASSQIRGQETQYF.

This chain uses TRBV12-3 or TRBV12-4 with TRBJ1-3; TCRdb outputs TRBD1, but without DNA this stays unchecked. The CDR3 is 18 amino acids. CDR3 region: CASSSPLRGRLSGNTIYF.

This chain connects TRBV20-1 to TRBJ2-4. The CDR3 extends over 15 amino acids. Germline CDR1 is DFQATT and CDR2 is SNEGSKA (reference sequence). The CDR3: CSARKANIAKNIQYF.

V and J are TRBV20-1 and TRBJ2-5. The CDR3 length is 14 residues. Per the germline V gene, CDR1 is DFQATT and CDR2 is SNEGSKA (reference sequence). The CDR3 loop is CSARDLSSGETQYF.

V gene TRBV5-6 combines with J gene TRBJ2-7; as DNA is missing, the TRBD1 call by TCRdb cannot be tested. The CDR3 is 13 residues long. Germline V lookup: CDR1 SGHDT, CDR2 YYEEEE. The CDR3 loop reads CASSRDRADEQYF.

V gene TRBV7-9 combines with J gene TRBJ2-2; the D call of TRBD1 rests on TCRdb alone, since no DNA is present to check it. The CDR3 is 14 amino acids. Looked up from germline, CDR1 is SEHNR and CDR2 is FQNEAQ (reference sequence). The CDR3 sequence is CASVVGQNTGELFF.

V usage is TRBV20-1 and J usage is TRBJ1-2; with no DNA, the TCRdb D assignment of TRBD1 cannot be verified. The V gene's germline CDR1 is DFQATT and CDR2 SNEGSKA (reference sequence). The CDR3 sequence is 15 residues long. The CDR3 sequence: CSASVGTGSHYGYTF.

The chain employs TRBV5-1 and TRBJ1-2; TCRdb calls TRBD1, which cannot be checked without DNA. The CDR3 has 14 residues. The V gene's germline CDR1 is SGHRS and CDR2 YFSETQ. The CDR3 here is CASSTGQGAFGYTF.